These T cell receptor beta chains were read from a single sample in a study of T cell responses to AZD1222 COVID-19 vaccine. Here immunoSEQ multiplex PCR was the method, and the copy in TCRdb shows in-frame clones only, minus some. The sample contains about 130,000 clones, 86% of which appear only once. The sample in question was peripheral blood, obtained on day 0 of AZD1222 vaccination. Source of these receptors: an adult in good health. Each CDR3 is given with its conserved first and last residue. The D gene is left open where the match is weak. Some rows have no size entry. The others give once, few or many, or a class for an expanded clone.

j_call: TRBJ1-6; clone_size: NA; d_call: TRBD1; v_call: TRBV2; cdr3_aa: CASSERQGDNSPLHF; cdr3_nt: TGTGCCAGCAGTGAACGACAGGGGGATAATTCACCCCTCCACTTT
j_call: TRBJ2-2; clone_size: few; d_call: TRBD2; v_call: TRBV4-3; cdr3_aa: CASSQVAVSGGFAGELFF; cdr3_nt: TGCGCCAGCAGCCAAGTTGCTGTTAGCGGGGGGTTCGCCGGGGAGCTGTTTTTT
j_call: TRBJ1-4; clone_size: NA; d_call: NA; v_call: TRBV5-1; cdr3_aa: CASSLGQTATNEKLFF; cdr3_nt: TGCGCCAGCAGCTTGGGGCAGACCGCAACTAATGAAAAACTGTTTTTT
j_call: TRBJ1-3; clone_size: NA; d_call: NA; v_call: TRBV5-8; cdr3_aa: CASSLSDRSGNTIYF; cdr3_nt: TGTGCCAGCAGCTTGTCGGACCGATCTGGAAACACCATATATTTT
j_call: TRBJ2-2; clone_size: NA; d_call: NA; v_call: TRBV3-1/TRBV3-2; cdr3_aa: CASSQGRNTGELFF; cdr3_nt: TGTGCCAGCAGCCAGGGACGGAACACCGGGGAGCTGTTTTTT
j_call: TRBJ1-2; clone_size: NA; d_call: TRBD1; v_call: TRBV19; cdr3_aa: CASSIQGAGYTF; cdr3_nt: TGTGCCAGTAGTATCCAGGGGGCTGGCTACACCTTC
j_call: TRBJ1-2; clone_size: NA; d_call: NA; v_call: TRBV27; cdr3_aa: CASSFIGGGYTF; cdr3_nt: TGTGCCAGCAGTTTTATTGGGGGAGGCTACACCTTC
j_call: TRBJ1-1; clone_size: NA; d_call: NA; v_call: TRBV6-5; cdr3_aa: CASTEGGGLTEAFF; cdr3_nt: TGTGCCAGCACCGAAGGGGGGGGGCTCACTGAAGCTTTCTTT
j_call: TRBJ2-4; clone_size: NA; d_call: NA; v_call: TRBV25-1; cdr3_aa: CASSEERENIQYF; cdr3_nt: TGTGCCAGCAGTGAAGAGAGGGAAAACATTCAGTACTTC
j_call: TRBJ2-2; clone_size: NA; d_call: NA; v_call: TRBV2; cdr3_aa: CASSQNPTNTGELFF; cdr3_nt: TGTGCCAGCAGCCAAAATCCGACGAACACCGGGGAGCTGTTTTTT
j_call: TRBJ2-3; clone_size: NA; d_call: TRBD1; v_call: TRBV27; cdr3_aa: CASSFLGRQGGTDTQYF; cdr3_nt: TGTGCCAGCAGTTTTTTAGGCAGACAGGGGGGCACAGATACGCAGTATTTT
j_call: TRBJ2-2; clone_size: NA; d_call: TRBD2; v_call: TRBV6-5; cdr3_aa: CASSSTSYTGELFF; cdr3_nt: TGTGCCAGCAGTTCGACTAGCTACACCGGGGAGCTGTTTTTT
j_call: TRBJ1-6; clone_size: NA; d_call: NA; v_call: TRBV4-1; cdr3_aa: CASSQDPSNSPLHF; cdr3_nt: TGCGCCAGCAGCCAAGACCCTTCGAATTCACCCCTCCACTTT
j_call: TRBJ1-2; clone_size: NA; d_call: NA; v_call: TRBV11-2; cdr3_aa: CASSWRGGGYTF; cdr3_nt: TGTGCCAGCAGCTGGCGGGGAGGGGGCTACACCTTC
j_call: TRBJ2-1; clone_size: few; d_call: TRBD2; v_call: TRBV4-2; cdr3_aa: CASSQDSGLAGITYNEQFF; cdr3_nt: TGTGCCAGCAGCCAAGATTCGGGACTAGCGGGGATTACCTACAATGAGCAGTTCTTC
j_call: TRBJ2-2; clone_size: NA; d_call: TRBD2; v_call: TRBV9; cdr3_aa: CASSVGGSNTGELFF; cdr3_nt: TGTGCCAGCAGCGTGGGAGGGTCGAACACCGGGGAGCTGTTTTTT
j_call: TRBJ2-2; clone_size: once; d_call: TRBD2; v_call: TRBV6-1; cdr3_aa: CASSDGTSGRGNTGELFF; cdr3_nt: TGTGCCAGCAGTGACGGGACTAGCGGGAGGGGGAACACCGGGGAGCTGTTTTTT
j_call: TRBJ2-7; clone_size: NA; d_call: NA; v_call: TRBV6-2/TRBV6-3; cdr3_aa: CASSYSAGITYEQYF; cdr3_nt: TGTGCCAGCAGTTACTCGGCGGGGATTACCTACGAGCAGTACTTC
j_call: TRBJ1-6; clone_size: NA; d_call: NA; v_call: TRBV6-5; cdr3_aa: CASSRTNSPLHF; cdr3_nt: TGTGCCAGCAGTCGGACCAATTCACCCCTCCACTTT
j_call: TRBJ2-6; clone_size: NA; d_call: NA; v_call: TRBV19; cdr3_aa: CASSIEPSGANVLTF; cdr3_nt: TGTGCCAGTAGTATAGAACCCTCTGGGGCCAACGTCCTGACTTTC
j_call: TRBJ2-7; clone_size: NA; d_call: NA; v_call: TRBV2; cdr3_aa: CASSSWEQYF; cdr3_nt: TGTGCCAGCAGTTCATGGGAGCAGTACTTC
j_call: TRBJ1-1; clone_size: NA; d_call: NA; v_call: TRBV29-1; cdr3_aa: CSVDQGMNTEAFF; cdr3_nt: TGCAGCGTTGATCAGGGGATGAACACTGAAGCTTTCTTT